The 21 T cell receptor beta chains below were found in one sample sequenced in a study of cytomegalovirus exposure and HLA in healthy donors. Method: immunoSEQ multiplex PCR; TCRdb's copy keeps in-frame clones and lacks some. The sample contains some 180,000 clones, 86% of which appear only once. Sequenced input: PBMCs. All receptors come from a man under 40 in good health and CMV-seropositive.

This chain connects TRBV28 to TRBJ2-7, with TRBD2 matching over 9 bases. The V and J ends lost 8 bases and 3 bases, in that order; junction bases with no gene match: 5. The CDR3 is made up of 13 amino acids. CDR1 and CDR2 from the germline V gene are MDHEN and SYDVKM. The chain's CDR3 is CASRSGSHYEQYF. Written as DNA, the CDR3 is TGTGCCAGCCGTAGCGGGAGTCACTACGAGCAGTACTTC.

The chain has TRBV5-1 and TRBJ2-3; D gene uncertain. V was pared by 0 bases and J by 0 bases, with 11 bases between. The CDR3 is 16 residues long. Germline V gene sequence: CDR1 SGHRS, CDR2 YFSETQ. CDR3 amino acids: CASSLAISLSTDTQYF. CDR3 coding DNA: TGCGCCAGCAGCTTGGCCATTAGCCTCAGCACAGATACGCAGTATTTT.

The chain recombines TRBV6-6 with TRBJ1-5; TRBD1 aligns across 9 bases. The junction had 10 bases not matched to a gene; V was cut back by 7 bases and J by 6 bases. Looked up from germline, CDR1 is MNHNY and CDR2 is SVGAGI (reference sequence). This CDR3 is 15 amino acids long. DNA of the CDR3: TGTGCCAGCATGGCGGGACAGGGATATTTTCAGCCCCAGCATTTT. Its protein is CASMAGQGYFQPQHF.

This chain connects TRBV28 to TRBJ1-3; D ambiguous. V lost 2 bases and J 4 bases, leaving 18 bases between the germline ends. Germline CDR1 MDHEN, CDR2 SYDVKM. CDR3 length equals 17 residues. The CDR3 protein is CASSLNLFQEAGNTIYF. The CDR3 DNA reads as TGTGCCAGCAGTTTAAATCTCTTTCAGGAGGCGGGAAACACCATATATTTT.

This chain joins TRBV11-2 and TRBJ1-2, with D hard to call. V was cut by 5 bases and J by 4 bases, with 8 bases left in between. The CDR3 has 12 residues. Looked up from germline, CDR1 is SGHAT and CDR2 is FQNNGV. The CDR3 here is CASSDYVYGYTF. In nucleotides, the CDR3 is TGTGCCAGCAGCGATTACGTCTATGGCTACACCTTC.

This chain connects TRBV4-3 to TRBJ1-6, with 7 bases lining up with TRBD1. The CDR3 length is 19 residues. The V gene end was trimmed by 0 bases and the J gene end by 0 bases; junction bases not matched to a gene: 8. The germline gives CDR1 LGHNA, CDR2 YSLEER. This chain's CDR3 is CASSQDRAGGGSYNSPLHF. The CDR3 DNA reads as TGCGCCAGCAGCCAAGATAGGGCAGGGGGGGGCTCCTATAATTCACCCCTCCACTTT.

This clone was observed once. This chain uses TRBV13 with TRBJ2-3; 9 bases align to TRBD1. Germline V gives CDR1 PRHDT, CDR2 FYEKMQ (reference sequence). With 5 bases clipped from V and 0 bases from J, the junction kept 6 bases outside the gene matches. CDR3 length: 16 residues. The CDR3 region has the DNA TGTGCCAGCAGCAGACGGGACAGGGTGAGCACAGATACGCAGTATTTT. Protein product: CASSRRDRVSTDTQYF.

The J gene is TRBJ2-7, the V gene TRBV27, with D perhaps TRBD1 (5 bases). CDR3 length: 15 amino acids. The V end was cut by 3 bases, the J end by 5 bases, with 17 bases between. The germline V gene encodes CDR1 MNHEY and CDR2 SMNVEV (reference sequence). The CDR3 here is CASSFQVGVRDEQYF. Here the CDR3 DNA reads TGTGCCAGCAGTTTTCAGGTAGGGGTACGGGACGAGCAGTACTTC.

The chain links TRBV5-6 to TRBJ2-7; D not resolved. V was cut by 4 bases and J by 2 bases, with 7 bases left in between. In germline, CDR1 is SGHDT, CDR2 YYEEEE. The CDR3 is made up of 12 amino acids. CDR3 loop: CASSRSAYEQYF. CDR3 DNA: TGTGCCAGCAGCCGGAGTGCCTACGAGCAGTACTTC.

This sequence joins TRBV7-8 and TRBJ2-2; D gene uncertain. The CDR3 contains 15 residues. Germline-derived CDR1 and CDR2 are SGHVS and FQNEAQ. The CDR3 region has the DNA TGTGACCCAAAAACTGCGTCGACGAACACCGGGGAGCTGTTTTTT. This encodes CDPKTASTNTGELFF.

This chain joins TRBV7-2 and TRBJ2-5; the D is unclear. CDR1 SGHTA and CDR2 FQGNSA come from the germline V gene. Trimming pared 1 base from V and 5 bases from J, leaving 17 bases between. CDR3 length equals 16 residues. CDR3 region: CASSLVAALRGETQYF. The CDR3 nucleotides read TGTGCCAGCAGCTTAGTGGCTGCTCTTCGAGGCGAGACCCAGTACTTC.

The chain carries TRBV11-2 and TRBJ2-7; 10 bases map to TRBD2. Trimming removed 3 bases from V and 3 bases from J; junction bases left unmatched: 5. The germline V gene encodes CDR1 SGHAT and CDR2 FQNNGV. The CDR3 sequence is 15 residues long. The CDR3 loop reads CASSFPAGGLYEQYF. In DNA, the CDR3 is TGTGCCAGCAGCTTCCCAGCGGGGGGGCTCTACGAGCAGTACTTC.

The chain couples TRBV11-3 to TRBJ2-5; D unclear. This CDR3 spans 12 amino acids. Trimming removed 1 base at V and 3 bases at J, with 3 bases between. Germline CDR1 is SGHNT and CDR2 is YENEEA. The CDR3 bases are TGTGCCAGCAGCTTAGCTGAAGAGACCCAGTACTTC. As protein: CASSLAEETQYF.

The CDR3 bases are TGCGCCACTGCAAATGGGGGGGCCACTGAAGCTTTCTTT. It codes for CATANGGATEAFF. The V call is TRBV5-1, the J call TRBJ1-1, with a possible D match to TRBD1 (6 bases). V was shortened by 9 bases and J by 4 bases, with 16 bases between the two germline ends. Germline-derived CDR1 and CDR2 are SGHRS and YFSETQ. The CDR3 is 13 residues long.

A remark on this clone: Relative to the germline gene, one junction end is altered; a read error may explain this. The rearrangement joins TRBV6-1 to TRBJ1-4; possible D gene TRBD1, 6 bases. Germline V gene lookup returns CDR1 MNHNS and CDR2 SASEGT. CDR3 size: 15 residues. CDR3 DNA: TGTGCCACCAGTTCACAGGGCTCACTGATGGAAAAACTGTTTTTT. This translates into CATSSQGSLMEKLFF.

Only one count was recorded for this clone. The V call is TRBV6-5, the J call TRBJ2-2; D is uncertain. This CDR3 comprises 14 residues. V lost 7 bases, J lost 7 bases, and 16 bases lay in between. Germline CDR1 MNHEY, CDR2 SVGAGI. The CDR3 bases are TGTGCCAGCATCACTCGGGCCCGCGGCGGGGAGCTGTTTTTT. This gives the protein CASITRARGGELFF.

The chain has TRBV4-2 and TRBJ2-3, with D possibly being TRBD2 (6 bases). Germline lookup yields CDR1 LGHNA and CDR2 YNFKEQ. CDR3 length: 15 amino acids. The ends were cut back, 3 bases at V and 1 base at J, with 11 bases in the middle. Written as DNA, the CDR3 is TGTGCCAGCAGCCATCCGCGGGACGGCACAGATACGCAGTATTTT. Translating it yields CASSHPRDGTDTQYF.

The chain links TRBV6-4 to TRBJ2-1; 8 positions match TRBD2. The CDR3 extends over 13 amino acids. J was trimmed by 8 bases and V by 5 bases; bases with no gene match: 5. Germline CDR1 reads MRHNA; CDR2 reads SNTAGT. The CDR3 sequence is CASSSGTRDEQFF. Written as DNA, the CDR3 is TGTGCCAGCAGTTCCGGGACTAGAGATGAGCAGTTCTTC.

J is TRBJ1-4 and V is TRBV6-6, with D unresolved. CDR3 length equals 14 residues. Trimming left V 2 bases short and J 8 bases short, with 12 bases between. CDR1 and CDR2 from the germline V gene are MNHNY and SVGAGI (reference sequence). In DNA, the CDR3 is TGTGCCAGCAGTTACAGGGCGGGAGGCGAAAAACTGTTTTTT. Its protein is CASSYRAGGEKLFF.

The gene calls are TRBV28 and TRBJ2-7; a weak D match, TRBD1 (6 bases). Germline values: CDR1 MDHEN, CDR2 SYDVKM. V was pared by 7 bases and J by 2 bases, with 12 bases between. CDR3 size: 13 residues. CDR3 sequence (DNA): TGTGCCAGCACGGGACATTTTCCCTACGAGCAGTACTTC. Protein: CASTGHFPYEQYF.

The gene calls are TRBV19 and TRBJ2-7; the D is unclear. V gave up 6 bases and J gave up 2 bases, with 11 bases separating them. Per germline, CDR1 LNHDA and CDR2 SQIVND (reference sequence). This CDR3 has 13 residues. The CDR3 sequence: CASRDVMPYEQYF. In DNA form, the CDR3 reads TGTGCCAGTAGAGATGTTATGCCCTACGAGCAGTACTTC.